This is a list of T cell receptor beta chains from one sample in a study of blood T cell repertoires in COVID-19. TCRdb keeps only in-frame clones here, not all; method: immunoSEQ multiplex PCR. Found here are 200,000 to 250,000 clones, around 81% of them singletons; the top ten hold around 13%. The specimen sequenced was peripheral blood. The source is a human donor in a cohort sampled during active COVID-19. CDR3s include the opening cysteine and the closing phenylalanine or tryptophan. Each record gives: CDR3 DNA, CDR3 protein, clone size, J gene, V gene, D gene. The D gene is left open where the match is weak. Part of the rows lack a size; the others show once, few, many or a class for expanded clones.

TGTGCCAGCAGCCGCCTGAGTGACAGGGAAGGTGAAAAACTGTTTTTT	CASSRLSDREGEKLFF	-	TRBJ1-4	TRBV21-1	-
TGTGCCAGCAGCCGGGACAGGGAGGATGAAAAACTGTTTTTT	CASSRDREDEKLFF	few	TRBJ1-4	TRBV3-1/TRBV3-2	TRBD1
TGTGCCAGCAATACAGCCTTGAACACTGAAGCTTTCTTT	CASNTALNTEAFF	few	TRBJ1-1	TRBV25-1	-
TGTGCCAGCAGCTTAAATTTCCGGAGCCCCCGGAGGGGCGGCAATCAGCCCCAGCATTTT	CASSLNFRSPRRGGNQPQHF	-	TRBJ1-5	TRBV7-3	-
TGTGCCAGTAGTATTACGGCGGGAAACCAAGAGACCCAGTACTTC	CASSITAGNQETQYF	-	TRBJ2-5	TRBV19	-
TGTGCCACCGCCGGTGGGCTCAGCTCCTACGAGCAGTACTTC	CATAGGLSSYEQYF	many	TRBJ2-7	TRBV28	-
TGTGCCAGCAGTACCCGGGGGACAGGGTCATTCGGCTACACCTTC	CASSTRGTGSFGYTF	-	TRBJ1-2	TRBV6-2/TRBV6-3	TRBD1
TGTGCCATCAGTGAGGCACTAGCGGAACTCACAGATACGCAGTATTTT	CAISEALAELTDTQYF	-	TRBJ2-3	TRBV10-3	TRBD2
TGTGCCAGTAGTCCCGCGGGGGCGCAGTGGTTGAACACTGAAGCTTTCTTT	CASSPAGAQWLNTEAFF	-	TRBJ1-1	TRBV19	-
TGTGCCAGCAGTCCACGGACAGGGGTTGGCTACACCTTC	CASSPRTGVGYTF	-	TRBJ1-2	TRBV12-3/TRBV12-4	TRBD1
TGTGCCACCGACAGGGGGCTAGACACTGAAGCTTTCTTT	CATDRGLDTEAFF	-	TRBJ1-1	TRBV15	TRBD1
TGTGCCAGCAGTTTATTGGGGACAGGGGGCACTGAAGCTTTCTTT	CASSLLGTGGTEAFF	-	TRBJ1-1	TRBV27	TRBD1
TGCGCCAGCAGCTCGACAGGGGCCTATAATTCACCCCTCCACTTT	CASSSTGAYNSPLHF	few	TRBJ1-6	TRBV5-1	TRBD1
TGTGCCAGCAGTCCTGCGGGAGATACGCAGTATTTT	CASSPAGDTQYF	-	TRBJ2-3	TRBV28	-
TGTGCCAGCAGGGACGGGACAGGGAAGTACGAGCAGTACTTC	CASRDGTGKYEQYF	-	TRBJ2-7	TRBV2	TRBD1
TGTGCCAGCAGCCCCCAGCGGGAGATAAACACCGGGGAGCTGTTTTTT	CASSPQREINTGELFF	-	TRBJ2-2	TRBV13	TRBD2
TGTGCCAGCAGCTTCTCCGGGACAGGGGGCTTTGTAAGCAATCAGCCCCAGCATTTT	CASSFSGTGGFVSNQPQHF	-	TRBJ1-5	TRBV7-9	TRBD1
TGTGCCAGCAGCTTCCAGCTTAGAATCGGGACAGACCTCAATCAGCCCCAGCATTTT	CASSFQLRIGTDLNQPQHF	-	TRBJ1-5	TRBV28	TRBD1
TGTGCCAGCACCTCTTTGGGGGGGCAGGGCTATGGCTACACCTTC	CASTSLGGQGYGYTF	few	TRBJ1-2	TRBV7-9	-
TGTGCCAGCTCACCACAGGAAGGGGCCCAGCATTTT	CASSPQEGAQHF	once	TRBJ1-5	TRBV18	-
TGCAGTGCTAGTCAGGGGAAGGTCTATGGCTACACCTTC	CSASQGKVYGYTF	-	TRBJ1-2	TRBV20-1	-
TGTGCCAGCAGCTTAGCGGGGGGCGGGTATGGCTACACCTTC	CASSLAGGGYGYTF	-	TRBJ1-2	TRBV11-2	-